This T cell receptor (beta chain) was documented in a study of cytomegalovirus exposure and HLA in healthy donors. With V trimmed by 6 bases and J by 6 bases, 9 bases remained unmatched. CDR3 length: 14 residues. The V gene's germline CDR1 is MNHEY and CDR2 SVGAGI. Primers included in the PCR were 60 Vbeta and 13 Jbeta primers. The protocol was immunoSEQ multiplex PCR, while the TCRdb copy is restricted to in-frame clones and leaves out a portion. The table has 250,000 to 350,000 clones, roughly 80% seen once; the top ten hold about 0.28%. The source is a girl between 2 and 10 years old in good health and CMV-seronegative. The sample taken for sequencing was PBMCs. The V and J genes are TRBV6-5 and TRBJ2-7; 9 nucleotides align to TRBD2. DNA for the CDR3: TGTGCCAGCAGACGACTAGCGGAGTCACGCGAGCAGTACTTC. Translation: CASRRLAESREQYF.